This is a list of T cell receptor beta chains from one sample in a study of T cell responses to AZD1222 COVID-19 vaccine. Only in-frame clones appear in the TCRdb table, and some are missing; sequencing was by immunoSEQ multiplex PCR. The top ten clones hold about 4.8% of a sample with just under 150,000 clones, around 84% of them seen once. The sample here was peripheral blood, taken 28 days after the second AZD1222 dose. Receptors were obtained from an adult who received the AZD1222 COVID-19 vaccine. CDR3s include the opening cysteine and the closing phenylalanine or tryptophan. The D gene is left open where the match is weak.

j_call d_call v_call cdr3_nt cdr3_aa
TRBJ2-6 - TRBV27 TGTGCCAGCAGTTTAAGCGCTGGAACTGGGGCCAACGTCCTGACTTTC CASSLSAGTGANVLTF
TRBJ2-1 - TRBV11-2 TGTGCCAGCAGCTTAGATCTTGTGGGGGGACCCTACAATGAGCAGTTCTTC CASSLDLVGGPYNEQFF
TRBJ1-3 - TRBV6-5 TGTGCCAGCAGTTTGGCAGGATCTACTGGAAACACCATATATTTT CASSLAGSTGNTIYF
TRBJ2-7 - TRBV6-2/TRBV6-3 TGTGCCAGCAGTTATGGGCCTTACGAGCAGTACTTC CASSYGPYEQYF
TRBJ2-7 - TRBV7-2 TGTGCCAGCAGCTTACTAGCGTCGGTCTACGAGCAGTACTTC CASSLLASVYEQYF
TRBJ2-2 - TRBV7-2 TGTGCCAGCAGTATAGACTACCCTATCACCGGGGAGCTGTTTTTT CASSIDYPITGELFF
TRBJ2-3 - TRBV9 TGTGCCAGCAGCGTAGGATATGCAGATACGCAGTATTTT CASSVGYADTQYF
TRBJ2-3 TRBD2 TRBV6-5 TGTGCCAGCAGTTACTCACCTAGCGGCGCGGATACGCAGTATTTT CASSYSPSGADTQYF
TRBJ2-7 TRBD1 TRBV11-2 TGTGCCAGCAGCCCCTTGACAGGGAAACGTGACGAGCAGTACTTC CASSPLTGKRDEQYF
TRBJ2-7 - TRBV6-5 TGTGCCAGTGGAGGAGGGGCAGGTAGCTCCTACGAGCAGTACTTC CASGGGAGSSYEQYF